The subject of this entry is one T cell receptor beta chain. The data stem from a study of CD8 T cells in Susac syndrome. Patients with stable or active relapsing-remitting disease, all of them treatment-naive, made up the multiple sclerosis controls. The authors negatively isolated CD8+ and CD4+ T cells and FACS-enriched TEMRA cells. Random-hexamer reverse transcription was applied to about 0.5 to 1 ug RNA. Amplification of TCR beta CDR3 spanned 54 Vbeta and 13 Jbeta via immunoSEQ multiplex PCR. MiXCR, run by TCRdb on the immunoSEQ multiplex PCR reads, gives a single entry per CDR3 protein. The sample has about 210,000 distinct CDR3 sequences; about 96% are singletons. This clonotype originated in a human donor with multiple sclerosis. The sample taken for sequencing was CD4+ T cells from PBMCs.

CDR3 loop: CAWSSIAGSNTGELFF. As DNA, the CDR3 is TGTGCCTGGAGTTCTATAGCGGGATCGAACACCGGGGAGCTGTTTTTT. The chain has TRBV30 and TRBJ2-2, with TRBD2 identical over 8 bases. Trimming at V came to 2 bases and at J to 0 bases, leaving 5 bases not matched to a gene. This CDR3 is 16 amino acids long. Per germline, CDR1 GTSNPN and CDR2 SVGIG (reference sequence). Based on the CDR3 plus reference TRBV30 and TRBJ2-2, the full variable domain is SQTIHQWPATLVQPVGSPLSLECTVEGTSNPNLYWYRQAAGRGLQLLFYSVGIGQISSEVPQNLSASRPQDRQFILSSKKLLLSDSGFYLCAWSSIAGSNTGELFFGEGSRLTVL.